This T cell receptor beta chain was sequenced during a study of OX40 agonist ivuxolimab in advanced cancers. Overall study: Ivuxolimab, an agonistic anti-OX40 (CD134) antibody, was given to patients. Melanoma, hepatocellular carcinoma, head and neck or renal cell cancer occurred in dose-escalation patients. Study results and limitations: Clonal expansion by week 6 occurred in CD4+ and CD8+ blood T cells (at 0.1 to 3.0 mg/kg).

Clones were sequenced by immunoSEQ multiplex PCR, and TCRdb holds only the in-frame ones, with some missing. The data contain approximately 58,000 clones, less than 95% of them seen just once; the ten biggest clones take up under 0.45%. Germline V lookup: CDR1 SGHTA, CDR2 FQGNSA. The CDR3 has 16 residues. The ends were cut back, 5 bases at V and 8 bases at J, with 21 bases in the middle. Blood got drawn at baseline, again on cycle 4 day 1, and then on cycle 7 day 1. As for this clone: Its antigen is undetermined.

The chain employs TRBV7-2 and TRBJ2-2, with D possibly being TRBD1 (6 bases). Sequences were derived from CD4+ or CD8+ T cells sorted from blood, sampled in a trial of the OX40 agonist ivuxolimab. The receptor was isolated from an adult with an advanced solid tumor such as melanoma, head and neck, liver or kidney cancer. CDR3 in DNA: TGTGCCAGCAGCCCAAACGCAGGGGCCCGGGCGGGGGAGCTGTTTTTT. Translated: CASSPNAGARAGELFF.